These 9 T cell receptor beta chains were sequenced from one sample in a study of T cell responses to AZD1222 COVID-19 vaccine. Profiling relied on immunoSEQ multiplex PCR, and the TCRdb table lists in-frame clones only, not all of them. This repertoire shows about 92,000 clones, 88% found once; its top ten account for 2.8%. This sample comprised peripheral blood, obtained on day 0 of AZD1222 vaccination. All receptors derive from an adult in good health.

This clone came up a few times. The V gene is TRBV28, the J gene TRBJ2-2, with 10 bases that match TRBD1. The CDR3 totals 15 residues. Germline lookup yields CDR1 MDHEN and CDR2 SYDVKM. V lost 6 bases and J lost 6; bases outside the gene matches: 7. The CDR3 nucleotides are TGTGCCAGCAGGACCGGGACAGGGGAGGCCGGGGAGCTGTTTTTT. Its protein product is CASRTGTGEAGELFF.

This clone appeared once. The rearrangement uses TRBV19 and TRBJ1-4; D gene uncertain. Germline CDR1 and CDR2: LNHDA and SQIVND (reference sequence). Trimming shortened V by 7 bases and J by 4 bases, and 13 bases separated the two germline ends. The CDR3 is made up of 14 amino acids. The CDR3 sequence: CASKGQEINEKLFF. The CDR3 DNA is TGTGCCAGTAAAGGTCAGGAGATTAATGAAAAACTGTTTTTT. The full variable domain, its missing parts supplied by reference TRBV19 and TRBJ1-4, is DGGITQSPKYLFRKEGQNVTLSCEQNLNHDAMYWYRQDPGQGLRLIYYSQIVNDFQKGDIAEGYSVSREKKESFPLTVTSAQKNPTAFYLCASKGQEINEKLFFGSGTQLSVL.

The V gene is TRBV19, the J gene TRBJ2-7; perhaps TRBD2 as D (5 bases). Trimming left V 4 bases short and J 3 bases short, with 19 bases between. The length of the CDR3 is 16 residues. Germline V gene sequence: CDR1 LNHDA, CDR2 SQIVND (reference sequence). CDR3 amino acids: CASSTPRSGKVYEQYF. The CDR3 DNA reads as TGTGCCAGTAGTACGCCCCGCAGCGGAAAGGTCTACGAGCAGTACTTC.

V gene TRBV2 combines with J gene TRBJ2-1; TRBD2 agrees at 14 bases. V lost 5 bases and J lost 9; bases outside the gene matches: 3. From germline, CDR1 is SNHLY and CDR2 FYNNEI. This CDR3 is 14 amino acids long. The CDR3, as DNA: TGTGCCAGCAGTCCCGGACTAGCGGGAGGTGAGCAGTTCTTC. It specifies CASSPGLAGGEQFF.

The chain joins TRBV27 to TRBJ2-7, with TRBD1 identical over 7 bases. The CDR3 consists of 17 residues. The trim removed 1 base at V and 8 bases at J, leaving 17 bases unmatched. CDR1 is MNHEY and CDR2 is SMNVEV in the germline V gene (reference sequence). CDR3 sequence (DNA): TGTGCCAGCAGTTTATTCACGGGCCGACAGGGTCTTTTCCAGCAGTACTTC. Translated, it gives CASSLFTGRQGLFQQYF.

The chain combines TRBV14 with TRBJ1-1; tentative D call: TRBD1 (6 bases). The CDR3 is made up of 15 amino acids. The germline gives CDR1 SGHDN, CDR2 FVKESK. V dropped 5 bases and J dropped 1 base, with 14 bases sitting between them. CDR3 sequence (DNA): TGTGCCAGCAGCTCGTTACAGGGTTGGAACACTGAAGCTTTCTTT. Encoded protein: CASSSLQGWNTEAFF.

This clone has a single count. This chain uses TRBV5-1 with TRBJ2-1; no definite D call. The germline gives CDR1 SGHRS, CDR2 YFSETQ. V shed 0 bases and J shed 5 bases, with 6 bases lying between them. The CDR3 runs 13 residues. The CDR3 sequence: CASSLGADNEQFF. The DNA for the CDR3 is TGCGCCAGCAGCTTGGGGGCAGACAATGAGCAGTTCTTC.

This clone was seen more than once but under ten times. The chain links TRBV11-2 to TRBJ1-3; weak D call: TRBD1 (5 bases). Trimming cost V 4 bases and J 2 bases, with 9 bases left between them. Germline loops: CDR1 SGHAT, CDR2 FQNNGV. The CDR3 totals 14 residues. CDR3 DNA sequence: TGTGCCAGCAGCTGGGGACCAACTGGAAACACCATATATTTT. Translation: CASSWGPTGNTIYF.

The chain employs TRBV29-1 and TRBJ2-5; 7 bases map to TRBD1. J gave up 1 base and V 7 bases, and 3 bases lay outside the gene matches. The CDR3 contains 12 residues. CDR1 is SQVTM and CDR2 is ANQGSEA in the germline V gene. CDR3 sequence reads: CSARTGQETQYF. The CDR3 DNA reads TGCAGCGCCCGGACAGGCCAAGAGACCCAGTACTTC.